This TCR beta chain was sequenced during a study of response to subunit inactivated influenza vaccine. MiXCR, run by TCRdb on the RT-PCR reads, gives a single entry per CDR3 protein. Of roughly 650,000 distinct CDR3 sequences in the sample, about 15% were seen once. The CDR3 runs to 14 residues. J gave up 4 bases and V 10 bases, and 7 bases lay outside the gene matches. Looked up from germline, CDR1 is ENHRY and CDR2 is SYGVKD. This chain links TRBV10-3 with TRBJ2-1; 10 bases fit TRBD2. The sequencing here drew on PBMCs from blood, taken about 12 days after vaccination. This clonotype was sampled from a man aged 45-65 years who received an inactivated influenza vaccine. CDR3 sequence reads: CATQTSGSYNEQFF. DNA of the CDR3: TGTGCCACGCAGACTAGCGGGTCTTACAATGAGCAGTTCTTC.